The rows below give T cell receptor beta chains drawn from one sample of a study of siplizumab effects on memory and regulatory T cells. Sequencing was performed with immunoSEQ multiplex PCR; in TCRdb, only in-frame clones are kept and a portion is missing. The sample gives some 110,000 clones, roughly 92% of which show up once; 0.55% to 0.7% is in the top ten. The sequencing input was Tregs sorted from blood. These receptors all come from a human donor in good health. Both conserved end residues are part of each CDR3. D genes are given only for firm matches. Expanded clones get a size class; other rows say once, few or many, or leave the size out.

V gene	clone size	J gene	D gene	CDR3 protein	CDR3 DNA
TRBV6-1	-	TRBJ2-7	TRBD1	CASSESGRGWHEQYF	TGTGCCAGCAGTGAATCGGGCAGGGGGTGGCACGAGCAGTACTTC
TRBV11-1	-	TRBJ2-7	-	CASSLESHSYEQYF	TGTGCCAGCAGCTTAGAGTCACATTCCTACGAGCAGTACTTC
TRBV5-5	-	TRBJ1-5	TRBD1	CASSLDGTGGQPQHF	TGTGCCAGCAGCTTGGACGGGACAGGAGGCCAGCCCCAGCATTTT
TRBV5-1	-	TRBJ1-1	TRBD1	CASSYGTAAEAFF	TGCGCCAGCAGCTATGGGACAGCCGCTGAAGCTTTCTTT
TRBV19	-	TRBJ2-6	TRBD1	CASSKTGQGISGANVLTF	TGTGCCAGTAGTAAAACGGGACAGGGAATCTCTGGGGCCAACGTCCTGACTTTC
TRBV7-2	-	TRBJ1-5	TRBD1	CASSPLDRALFQPQHF	TGTGCCAGCAGCCCCCTGGACAGGGCTCTCTTTCAGCCCCAGCATTTT
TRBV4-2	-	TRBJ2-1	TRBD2	CASSQALAGGTEQFF	TGTGCCAGCAGCCAAGCACTAGCGGGAGGGACTGAGCAGTTCTTC
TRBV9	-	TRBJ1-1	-	CASSVGGRTGLGTEAFF	TGTGCCAGCAGCGTAGGGGGTCGAACAGGGCTTGGGACTGAAGCTTTCTTT
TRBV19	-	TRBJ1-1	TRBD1	CASTRGTGSNTEAFF	TGTGCCAGTACCCGCGGGACAGGTTCGAACACTGAAGCTTTCTTT
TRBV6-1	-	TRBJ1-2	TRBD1	CASRIAGGGYGYTF	TGTGCCAGCAGGATTGCAGGGGGAGGATATGGCTACACCTTC
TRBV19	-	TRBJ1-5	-	CASSIAGTYRNQPQHF	TGTGCCAGTAGTATCGCCGGGACATATAGAAATCAGCCCCAGCATTTT
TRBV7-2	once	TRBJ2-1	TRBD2	CASSTSGGYNEQFF	TGTGCCAGCAGCACTAGCGGGGGCTACAATGAGCAGTTCTTC
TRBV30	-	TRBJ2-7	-	CAWRTVYEQYF	TGTGCCTGGAGGACAGTCTACGAGCAGTACTTC
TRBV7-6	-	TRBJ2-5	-	CASSLGTAQETQYF	TGTGCCAGCAGCTTAGGGACAGCTCAAGAGACCCAGTACTTC
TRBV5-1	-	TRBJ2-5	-	CASSLDGGGETQYF	TGCGCCAGCAGCTTGGACGGGGGCGGGGAGACCCAGTACTTC
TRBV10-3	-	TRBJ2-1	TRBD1	CAISPIGTGHNEQFF	TGTGCCATCAGTCCAATCGGGACAGGGCACAATGAGCAGTTCTTC
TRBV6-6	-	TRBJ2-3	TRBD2	CASSLTSGERTDTQYF	TGTGCCAGCAGTCTGACTAGCGGGGAACGCACAGATACGCAGTATTTT
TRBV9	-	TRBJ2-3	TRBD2	CASSVASGGEDADTQYF	TGTGCCAGCAGCGTAGCTAGCGGGGGCGAAGACGCAGATACGCAGTATTTT
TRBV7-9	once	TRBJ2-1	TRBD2	CASSLAGLAGVHNEQFF	TGTGCCAGCAGCTTAGCGGGACTAGCGGGGGTTCACAATGAGCAGTTCTTC
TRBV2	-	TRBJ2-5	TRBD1	CASTERDRETQYF	TGTGCCAGCACCGAAAGGGACAGAGAGACCCAGTACTTC
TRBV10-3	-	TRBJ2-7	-	CAISGHDRRNLQYEQYF	TGTGCCATCAGTGGCCATGACAGGAGAAACCTCCAATACGAGCAGTACTTC
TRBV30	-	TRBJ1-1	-	CAWTQGRNTEAFF	TGTGCCTGGACCCAGGGTCGGAACACTGAAGCTTTCTTT
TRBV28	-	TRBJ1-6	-	CASSLISGTGNSPLHF	TGTGCCAGCAGTTTGATATCCGGGACTGGGAATTCACCCCTCCACTTT
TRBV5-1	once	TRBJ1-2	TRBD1	CASSYTGGTYGYTF	TGCGCCAGCAGCTATACAGGGGGGACGTATGGCTACACCTTC
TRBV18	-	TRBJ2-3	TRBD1	CASSPVYRGVGTDTQYF	TGTGCCAGCTCACCGGTCTACAGGGGAGTAGGCACAGATACGCAGTATTTT
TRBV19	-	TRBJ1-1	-	CASTRDVATEAFF	TGTGCCAGTACCCGGGACGTGGCGACTGAAGCTTTCTTT
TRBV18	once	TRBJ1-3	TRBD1	CASSPTRTGTGNTIYF	TGTGCCAGCTCACCAACTAGGACAGGGACTGGAAACACCATATATTTT
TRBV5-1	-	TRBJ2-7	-	CASSFTFSGREQYF	TGCGCCAGCAGCTTCACCTTTTCAGGGAGGGAGCAGTACTTC
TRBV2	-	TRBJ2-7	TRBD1	CASSRDRPQYF	TGTGCCAGCAGTCGGGACAGGCCTCAGTACTTC
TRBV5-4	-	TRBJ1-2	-	CASSFQGGYGYTF	TGTGCCAGCAGCTTTCAGGGAGGGTATGGCTACACCTTC
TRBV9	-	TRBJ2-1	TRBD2	CASSVGNSGRATTNEQFF	TGTGCCAGCAGCGTAGGAAATAGCGGGAGGGCCACCACCAATGAGCAGTTCTTC
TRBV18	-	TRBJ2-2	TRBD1	CASSPPFGTGSTGELFF	TGTGCCAGCTCTCCACCATTCGGGACAGGGAGCACCGGGGAGCTGTTTTTT
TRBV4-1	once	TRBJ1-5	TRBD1	CASSLGTGRQPQHF	TGCGCCAGCAGCCTCGGGACAGGGCGGCAGCCCCAGCATTTT
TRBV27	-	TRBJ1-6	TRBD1	CASRARTGLRNSPLHF	TGTGCCAGCAGAGCCCGGACAGGGCTCAGGAATTCACCCCTCCACTTT
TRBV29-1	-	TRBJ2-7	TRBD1	CSALTGFEQYF	TGCAGCGCTTTGACAGGGTTCGAGCAGTACTTC
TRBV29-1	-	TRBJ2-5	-	CSASSPPGEETQYF	TGCAGCGCTAGTAGTCCTCCGGGGGAAGAGACCCAGTACTTC
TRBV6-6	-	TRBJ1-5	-	CATTLEDSNQPQHF	TGTGCCACCACGTTAGAGGATAGCAATCAGCCCCAGCATTTT
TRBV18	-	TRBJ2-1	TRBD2	CASSPGGAYNEQFF	TGTGCCAGCTCACCCGGGGGGGCCTACAATGAGCAGTTCTTC
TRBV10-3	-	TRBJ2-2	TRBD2	CAINSGGARELFF	TGTGCCATCAACAGCGGGGGGGCCCGGGAGCTGTTTTTT
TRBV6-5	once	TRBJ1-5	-	CASSLLRYGNQPQHF	TGTGCCAGCAGCCTACTTCGATACGGCAATCAGCCCCAGCATTTT
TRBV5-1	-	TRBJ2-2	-	CASSIYRDLANTGELFF	TGCGCCAGCAGCATATATCGGGACTTAGCGAACACCGGGGAGCTGTTTTTT
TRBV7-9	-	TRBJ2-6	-	CASTYSGANVLTF	TGTGCCAGCACCTACTCTGGGGCCAACGTCCTGACTTTC
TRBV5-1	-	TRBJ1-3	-	CASSFDYSGNTIYF	TGCGCCAGCAGCTTCGACTACTCTGGAAACACCATATATTTT
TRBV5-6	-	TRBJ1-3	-	CASSGQGRGNTIYF	TGTGCCAGCAGCGGGCAGGGGAGAGGAAACACCATATATTTT
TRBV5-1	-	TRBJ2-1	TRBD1	CASSSTGSEQFF	TGCGCCAGCAGCTCGACAGGGAGCGAGCAGTTCTTC
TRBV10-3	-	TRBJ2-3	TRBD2	CAIMGLAGDTQYF	TGTGCCATCATGGGACTAGCGGGAGATACGCAGTATTTT
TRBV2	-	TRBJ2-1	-	CASTLGGGSYNEQFF	TGTGCCAGCACTTTAGGGGGGGGATCCTACAATGAGCAGTTCTTC
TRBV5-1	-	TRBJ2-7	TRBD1	CASSYDQGAPGEQYF	TGCGCCAGCAGTTATGATCAGGGGGCCCCAGGGGAGCAGTACTTC
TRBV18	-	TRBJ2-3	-	CASSPGIYTQYF	TGTGCCAGCTCACCGGGGATATATACGCAGTATTTT
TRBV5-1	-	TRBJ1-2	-	CASRNWGKGANYGYTF	TGCGCCAGCAGGAATTGGGGGAAGGGAGCTAACTATGGCTACACCTTC
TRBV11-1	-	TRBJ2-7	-	CASSLAVERTSSYEQYF	TGTGCCAGCAGCTTAGCCGTCGAGAGGACGAGCTCCTACGAGCAGTACTTC
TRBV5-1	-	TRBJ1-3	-	CASSLTGPGSGNTIYF	TGCGCCAGCAGCCTCACTGGCCCGGGTTCTGGAAACACCATATATTTT
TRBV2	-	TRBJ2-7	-	CASSVGTKGEQYF	TGTGCCAGCAGTGTGGGCACGAAAGGCGAGCAGTACTTC
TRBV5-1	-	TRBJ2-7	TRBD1	CASSGGQGYEQYF	TGCGCCAGCAGCGGGGGACAGGGGTACGAGCAGTACTTC
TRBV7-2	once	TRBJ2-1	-	CASSLVASYNEQFF	TGTGCCAGCAGCTTAGTTGCGAGCTACAATGAGCAGTTCTTC
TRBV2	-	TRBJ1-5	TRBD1	CASSPGGQGGNQPQHF	TGTGCCAGCAGTCCAGGGGGACAGGGAGGGAATCAGCCCCAGCATTTT
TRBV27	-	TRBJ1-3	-	CASSLRAGNTIYF	TGTGCCAGCAGTTTAAGGGCTGGAAACACCATATATTTT
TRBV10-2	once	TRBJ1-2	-	CASSESVPGPNYGYTF	TGCGCCAGCAGTGAGTCGGTCCCGGGGCCTAACTATGGCTACACCTTC
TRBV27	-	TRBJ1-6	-	CASSLARNNSPLHF	TGTGCCAGCAGTTTGGCGCGGAATAATTCACCCCTCCACTTT
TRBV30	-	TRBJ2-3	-	CAWSPRTARSEGADTQYF	TGTGCCTGGAGTCCCCGGACAGCGCGGAGTGAGGGTGCAGATACGCAGTATTTT